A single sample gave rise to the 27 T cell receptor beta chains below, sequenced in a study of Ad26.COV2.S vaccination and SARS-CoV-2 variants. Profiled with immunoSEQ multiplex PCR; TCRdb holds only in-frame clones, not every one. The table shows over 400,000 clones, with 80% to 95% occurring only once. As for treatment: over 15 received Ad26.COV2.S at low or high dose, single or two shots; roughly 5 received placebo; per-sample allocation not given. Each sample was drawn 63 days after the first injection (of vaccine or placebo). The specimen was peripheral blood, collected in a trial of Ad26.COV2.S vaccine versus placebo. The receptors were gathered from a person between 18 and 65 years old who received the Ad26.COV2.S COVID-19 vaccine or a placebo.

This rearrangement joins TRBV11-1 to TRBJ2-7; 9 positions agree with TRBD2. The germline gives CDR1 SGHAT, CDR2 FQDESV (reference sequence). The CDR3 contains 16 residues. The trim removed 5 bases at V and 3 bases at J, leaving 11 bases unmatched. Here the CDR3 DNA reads TGTGCCAGCAGCCGGCACCCAGAGACTAGCGGCTACGAGCAGTACTTC. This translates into CASSRHPETSGYEQYF.

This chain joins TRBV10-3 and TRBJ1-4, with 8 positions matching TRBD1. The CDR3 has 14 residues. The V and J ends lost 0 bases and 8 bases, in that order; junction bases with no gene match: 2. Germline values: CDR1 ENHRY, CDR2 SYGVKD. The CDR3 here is CAISESTGGEKLFF. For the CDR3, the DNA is TGTGCCATCAGTGAGTCCACAGGGGGAGAAAAACTGTTTTTT.

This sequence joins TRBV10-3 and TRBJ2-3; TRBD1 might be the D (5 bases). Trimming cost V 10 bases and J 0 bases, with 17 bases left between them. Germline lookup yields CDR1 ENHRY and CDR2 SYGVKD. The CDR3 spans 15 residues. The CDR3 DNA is TGTGCCAGCAGCCAGGGCGGAACTAGCACAGATACGCAGTATTTT. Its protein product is CASSQGGTSTDTQYF.

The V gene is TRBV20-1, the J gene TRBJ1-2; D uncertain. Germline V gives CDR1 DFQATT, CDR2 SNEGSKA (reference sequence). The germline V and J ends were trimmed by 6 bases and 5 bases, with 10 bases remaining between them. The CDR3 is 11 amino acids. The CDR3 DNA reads TGCAGTGCGGGCTCACCTTATGGCTACACCTTC. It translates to CSAGSPYGYTF.

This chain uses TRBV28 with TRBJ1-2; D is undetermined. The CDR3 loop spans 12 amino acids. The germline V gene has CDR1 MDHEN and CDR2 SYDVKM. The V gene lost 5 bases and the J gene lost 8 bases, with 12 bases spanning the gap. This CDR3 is CASSLPAKGYTF. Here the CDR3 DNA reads TGTGCCAGCAGTCTTCCCGCGAAAGGCTACACCTTC.

CDR3 coding DNA: TGTGCCAGCAGCACCCCGTGGGGGGGAATGAACACTGAAGCTTTCTTT. It codes for CASSTPWGGMNTEAFF. The chain joins TRBV7-9 to TRBJ1-1; maybe TRBD1 (5 bases). The germline V and J ends were trimmed by 5 bases and 0 bases, with 16 bases remaining between them. The CDR3 contains 16 residues. Germline lookup yields CDR1 SEHNR and CDR2 FQNEAQ (reference sequence).

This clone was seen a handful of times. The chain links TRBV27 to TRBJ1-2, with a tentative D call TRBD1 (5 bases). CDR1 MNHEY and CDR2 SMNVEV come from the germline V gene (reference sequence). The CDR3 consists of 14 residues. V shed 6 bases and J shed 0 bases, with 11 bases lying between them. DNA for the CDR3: TGTGCCAGCAGGGCAGGGTGGTCTAACTATGGCTACACCTTC. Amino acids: CASRAGWSNYGYTF.

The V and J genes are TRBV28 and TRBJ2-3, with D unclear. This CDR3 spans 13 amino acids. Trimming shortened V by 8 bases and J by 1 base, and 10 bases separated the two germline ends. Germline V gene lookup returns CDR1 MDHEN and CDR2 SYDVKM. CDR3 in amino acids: CASRPPGTDTQYF. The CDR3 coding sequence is TGTGCCAGCCGGCCGCCGGGCACAGATACGCAGTATTTT.

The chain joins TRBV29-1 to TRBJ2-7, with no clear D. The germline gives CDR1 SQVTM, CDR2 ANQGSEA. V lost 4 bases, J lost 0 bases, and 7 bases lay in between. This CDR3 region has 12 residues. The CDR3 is CSVVGTSYEQYF. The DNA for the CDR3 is TGCAGCGTTGTGGGTACCTCCTACGAGCAGTACTTC.

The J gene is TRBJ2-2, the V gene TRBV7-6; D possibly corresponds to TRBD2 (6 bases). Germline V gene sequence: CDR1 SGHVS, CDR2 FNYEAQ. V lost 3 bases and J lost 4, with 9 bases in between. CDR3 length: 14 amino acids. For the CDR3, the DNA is TGTGCCAGCAGCTTCCGGGGAGGCACCGGGGAGCTGTTTTTT. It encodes CASSFRGGTGELFF.

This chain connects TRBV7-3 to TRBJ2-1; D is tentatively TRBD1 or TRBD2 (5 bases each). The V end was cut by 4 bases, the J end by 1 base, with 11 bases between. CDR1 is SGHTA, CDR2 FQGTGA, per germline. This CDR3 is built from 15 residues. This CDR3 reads CASSSQGGSYNEQFF. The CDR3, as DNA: TGTGCCAGCAGCTCTCAGGGCGGGTCCTACAATGAGCAGTTCTTC.

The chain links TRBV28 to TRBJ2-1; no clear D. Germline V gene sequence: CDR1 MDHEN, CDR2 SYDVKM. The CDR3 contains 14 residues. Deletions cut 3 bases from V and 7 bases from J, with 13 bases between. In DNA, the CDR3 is TGTGCCAGCAGTTTGATGACCTGGGGTAATGAGCAGTTCTTC. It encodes CASSLMTWGNEQFF. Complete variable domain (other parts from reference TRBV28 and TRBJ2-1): DVKVTQSSRYLVKRTGEKVFLECVQDMDHENMFWYRQDPGLGLRLIYFSYDVKMKEKGDIPEGYSVSREKKERFSLILESASTNQTSMYLCASSLMTWGNEQFFGPGTRLTVL.

The CDR3 sequence is CSVGGYSYNEQFF. DNA for the CDR3: TGCAGCGTGGGGGGATACTCCTACAATGAGCAGTTCTTC. The genes are TRBV29-1 and TRBJ2-1; a possible D gene is TRBD2 (6 bases). CDR1 is SQVTM, CDR2 ANQGSEA, per germline. This CDR3 region has 13 residues. The germline V and J ends were trimmed by 6 bases and 0 bases, with 9 bases remaining between them.

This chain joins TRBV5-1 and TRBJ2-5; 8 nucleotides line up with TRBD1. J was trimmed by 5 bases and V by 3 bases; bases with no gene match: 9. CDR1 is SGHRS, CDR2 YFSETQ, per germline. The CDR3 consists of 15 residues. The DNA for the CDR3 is TGCGCCAGCAGCTCCGGACAGGGCCTCCTTGAGACCCAGTACTTC. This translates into CASSSGQGLLETQYF.

CDR3: CASGLVVGANTGELFF. The CDR3 nucleotides are TGTGCTAGTGGTTTGGTAGTAGGGGCGAACACCGGGGAGCTGTTTTTT. The rearrangement uses TRBV12-5 and TRBJ2-2; D might be TRBD1 (5 bases). V was shortened by 0 bases and J by 0 bases, with 8 bases between the two germline ends. The germline CDR1 and CDR2 sequences are LGHNT and FRNRAP. The CDR3 length is 16 residues.

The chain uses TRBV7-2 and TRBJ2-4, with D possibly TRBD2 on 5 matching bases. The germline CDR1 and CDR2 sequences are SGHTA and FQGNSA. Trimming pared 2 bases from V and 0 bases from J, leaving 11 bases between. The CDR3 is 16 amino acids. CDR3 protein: CASSLSGGLAKNIQYF. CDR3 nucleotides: TGTGCCAGCAGCTTAAGCGGAGGACTAGCCAAAAACATTCAGTACTTC.

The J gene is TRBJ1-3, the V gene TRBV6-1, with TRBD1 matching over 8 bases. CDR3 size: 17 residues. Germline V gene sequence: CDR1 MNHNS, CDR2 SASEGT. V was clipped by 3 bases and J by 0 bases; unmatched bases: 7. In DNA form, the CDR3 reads TGTGCCAGCAGTGAGGGACAGGAGTACTACTCTGGAAACACCATATATTTT. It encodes CASSEGQEYYSGNTIYF.

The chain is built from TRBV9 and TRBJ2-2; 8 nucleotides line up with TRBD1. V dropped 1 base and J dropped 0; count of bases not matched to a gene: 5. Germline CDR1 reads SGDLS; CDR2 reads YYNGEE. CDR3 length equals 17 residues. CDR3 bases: TGTGCCAGCAGCGTACAGAGCAGGGGGCCGAACACCGGGGAGCTGTTTTTT. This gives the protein CASSVQSRGPNTGELFF.

The CDR3 region has the DNA TGTGCCAGCAGGACACGGACAGGGGTACCCTACGAGCAGTACTTC. This gives the protein CASRTRTGVPYEQYF. The chain recombines TRBV27 with TRBJ2-7; 9 bases align to TRBD1. J was trimmed by 2 bases and V by 6 bases; bases with no gene match: 8. The CDR3 consists of 15 residues. Germline V CDR1 and CDR2: MNHEY, SMNVEV (reference sequence).

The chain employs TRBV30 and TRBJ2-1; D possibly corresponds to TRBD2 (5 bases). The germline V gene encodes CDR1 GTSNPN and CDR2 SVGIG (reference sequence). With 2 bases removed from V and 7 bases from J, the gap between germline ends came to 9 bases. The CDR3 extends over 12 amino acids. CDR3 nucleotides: TGTGCCTGGAGTCCCGGCGGGAATGAGCAGTTCTTC. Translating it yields CAWSPGGNEQFF.

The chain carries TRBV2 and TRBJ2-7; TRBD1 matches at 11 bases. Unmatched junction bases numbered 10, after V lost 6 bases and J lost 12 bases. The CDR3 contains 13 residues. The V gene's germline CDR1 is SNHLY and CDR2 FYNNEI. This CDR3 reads CASRGDRGTRPYF. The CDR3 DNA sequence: TGTGCCAGCAGAGGGGACAGGGGGACTCGTCCGTACTTC.

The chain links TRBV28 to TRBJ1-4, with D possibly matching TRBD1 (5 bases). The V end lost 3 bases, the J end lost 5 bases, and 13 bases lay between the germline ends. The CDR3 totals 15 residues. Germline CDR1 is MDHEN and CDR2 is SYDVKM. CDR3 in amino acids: CASSLTGRGNEKLFF. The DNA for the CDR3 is TGTGCCAGCAGTTTGACGGGACGAGGGAATGAAAAACTGTTTTTT.

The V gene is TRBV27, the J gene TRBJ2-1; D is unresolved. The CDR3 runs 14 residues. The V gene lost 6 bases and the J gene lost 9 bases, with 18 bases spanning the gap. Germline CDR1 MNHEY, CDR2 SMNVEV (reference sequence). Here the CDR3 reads CASSPSPEHGEQFF. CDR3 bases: TGTGCCAGCAGCCCCTCCCCCGAGCACGGTGAGCAGTTCTTC.

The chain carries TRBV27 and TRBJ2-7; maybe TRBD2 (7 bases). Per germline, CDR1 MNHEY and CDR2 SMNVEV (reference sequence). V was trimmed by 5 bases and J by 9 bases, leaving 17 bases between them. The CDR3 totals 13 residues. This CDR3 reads CASSQGGAGVQYF. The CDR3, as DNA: TGTGCCAGCAGTCAAGGGGGGGCCGGGGTGCAGTACTTC.

The CDR3 loop is CASSPRSGVNTGELFF. CDR3 bases: TGTGCCAGCTCACCACGGTCCGGGGTGAACACCGGGGAGCTGTTTTTT. The chain couples TRBV18 to TRBJ2-2; perhaps TRBD2 as D (5 bases). V gave up 1 base and J gave up 1 base, with 10 bases separating them. The CDR3 is 16 amino acids. Germline lookup yields CDR1 KGHSH and CDR2 LQKENI.

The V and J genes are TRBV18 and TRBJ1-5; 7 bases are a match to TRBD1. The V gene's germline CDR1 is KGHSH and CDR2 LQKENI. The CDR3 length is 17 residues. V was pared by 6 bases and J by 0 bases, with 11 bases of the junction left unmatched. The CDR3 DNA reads TGTGCCAGCTCTAACACGACCAGGGGGGGTAGCAATCAGCCCCAGCATTTT. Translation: CASSNTTRGGSNQPQHF.

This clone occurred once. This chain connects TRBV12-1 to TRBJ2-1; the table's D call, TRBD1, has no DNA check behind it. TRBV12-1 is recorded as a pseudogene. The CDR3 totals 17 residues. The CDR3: CASSSEVTSGLGNEQFF. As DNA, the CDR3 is TGTGCCAGCAGCTCCGAAGTTACGAGTGGGCTTGGCAATGAGCAGTTCTTC.